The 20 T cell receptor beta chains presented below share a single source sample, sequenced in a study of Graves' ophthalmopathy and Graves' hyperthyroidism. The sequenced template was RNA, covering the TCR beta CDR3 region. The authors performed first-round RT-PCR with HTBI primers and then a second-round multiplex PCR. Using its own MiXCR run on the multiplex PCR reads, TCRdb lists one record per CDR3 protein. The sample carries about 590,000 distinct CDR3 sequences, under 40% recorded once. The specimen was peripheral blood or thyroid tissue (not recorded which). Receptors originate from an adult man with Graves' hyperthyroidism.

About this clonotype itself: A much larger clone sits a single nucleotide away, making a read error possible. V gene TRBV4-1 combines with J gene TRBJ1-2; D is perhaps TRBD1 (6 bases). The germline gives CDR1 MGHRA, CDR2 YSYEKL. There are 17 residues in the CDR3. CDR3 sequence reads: CASGQDRQGQRYYGYTF. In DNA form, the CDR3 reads TGCGCCAGCGGCCAAGATAGGCAGGGACAACGGTACTATGGCTACACCTTC.

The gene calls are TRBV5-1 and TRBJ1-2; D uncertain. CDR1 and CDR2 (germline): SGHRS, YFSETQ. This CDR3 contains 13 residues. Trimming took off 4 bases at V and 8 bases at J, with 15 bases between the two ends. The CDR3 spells CASSLESGFGYTF. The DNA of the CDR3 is TGCGCCAGCAGCCTCGAGAGTGGTTTCGGCTACACCTTC. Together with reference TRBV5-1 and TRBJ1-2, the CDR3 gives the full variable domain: KAGVTQTPRYLIKTRGQQVTLSCSPISGHRSVSWYQQTPGQGLQFLFEYFSETQRNKGNFPGRFSGRQFSNSRSEMNVSTLELGDSALYLCASSLESGFGYTFGSGTRLTVV.

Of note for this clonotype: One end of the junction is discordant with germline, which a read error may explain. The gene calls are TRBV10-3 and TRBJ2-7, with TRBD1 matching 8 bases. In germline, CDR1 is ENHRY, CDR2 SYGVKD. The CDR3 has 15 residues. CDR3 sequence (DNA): TGTGCCAGCAGTGTCACCGGGACAGGCCTCTACGAGCAGTACTTC. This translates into CASSVTGTGLYEQYF.

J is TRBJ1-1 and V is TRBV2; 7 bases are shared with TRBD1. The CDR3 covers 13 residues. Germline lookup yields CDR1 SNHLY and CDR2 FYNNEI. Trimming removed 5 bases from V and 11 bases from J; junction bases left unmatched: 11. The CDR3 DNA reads TGTGCCAGCAGTAAGAACAGGGGACTTGTGGCTTTCTTT. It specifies CASSKNRGLVAFF. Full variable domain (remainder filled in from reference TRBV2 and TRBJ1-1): EPEVTQTPSHQVTQMGQEVILRCVPISNHLYFYWYRQILGQKVEFLVSFYNNEISEKSEIFDDQFSVERPDGSNFTLKIRSTKLEDSAMYFCASSKNRGLVAFFGQGTRLTVV.

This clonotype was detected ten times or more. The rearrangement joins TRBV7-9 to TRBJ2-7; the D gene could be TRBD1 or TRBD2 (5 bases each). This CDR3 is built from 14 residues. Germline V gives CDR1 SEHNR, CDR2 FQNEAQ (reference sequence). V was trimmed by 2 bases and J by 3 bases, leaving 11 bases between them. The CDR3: CASSLTGPNYEQYF. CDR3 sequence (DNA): TGTGCCAGCAGCTTAACGGGACCGAACTACGAGCAGTACTTC. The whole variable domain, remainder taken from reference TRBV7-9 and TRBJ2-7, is DTGVSQNPRHKITKRGQNVTFRCDPISEHNRLYWYRQTLGQGPEFLTYFQNEAQLEKSRLLSDRFSAERPKGSFSTLEIQRTEQGDSAMYLCASSLTGPNYEQYFGPGTRLTVT.

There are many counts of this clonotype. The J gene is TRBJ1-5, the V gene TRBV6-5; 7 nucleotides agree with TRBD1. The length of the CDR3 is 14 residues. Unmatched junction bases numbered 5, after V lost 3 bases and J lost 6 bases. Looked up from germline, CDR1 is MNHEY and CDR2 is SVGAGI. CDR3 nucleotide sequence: TGTGCCAGCAGTTATGGCCAGGGGGGTCAGCCCCAGCATTTT. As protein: CASSYGQGGQPQHF.

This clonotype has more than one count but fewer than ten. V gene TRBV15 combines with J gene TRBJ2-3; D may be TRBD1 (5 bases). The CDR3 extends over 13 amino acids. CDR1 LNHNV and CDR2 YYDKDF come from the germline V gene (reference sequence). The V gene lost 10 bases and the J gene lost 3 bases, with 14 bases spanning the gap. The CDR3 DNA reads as TGTGCCAGCAGAGAGCGACAGACAGATACGCAGTATTTT. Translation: CASRERQTDTQYF.

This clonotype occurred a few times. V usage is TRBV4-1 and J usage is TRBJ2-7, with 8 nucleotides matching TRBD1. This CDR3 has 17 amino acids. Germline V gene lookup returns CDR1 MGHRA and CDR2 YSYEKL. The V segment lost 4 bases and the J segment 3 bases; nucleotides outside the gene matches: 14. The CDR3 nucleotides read TGCGCCAGCAGCCTTATACCCCCGGGACAGGATTTCTACGAGCAGTACTTC. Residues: CASSLIPPGQDFYEQYF.

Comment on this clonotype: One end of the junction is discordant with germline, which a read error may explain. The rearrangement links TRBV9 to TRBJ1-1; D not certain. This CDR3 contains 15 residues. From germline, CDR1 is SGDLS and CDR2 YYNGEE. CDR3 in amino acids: CASSYYGRVNTEAFF. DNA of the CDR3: TGCGCCAGCAGCTACTATGGAAGAGTGAACACTGAAGCTTTCTTT.

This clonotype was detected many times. The DNA of the CDR3 is TGTGCCAGCAGGACAGGGGACCACACGGCCGGGGAGCTGTTTTTT. Translating it yields CASRTGDHTAGELFF. This chain connects TRBV7-6 to TRBJ2-2, with 8 positions matching TRBD1. The CDR3 sequence is 15 residues long. J lost 6 bases, V lost 6 bases, and 9 bases had no gene match. Germline loops: CDR1 SGHVS, CDR2 FNYEAQ.

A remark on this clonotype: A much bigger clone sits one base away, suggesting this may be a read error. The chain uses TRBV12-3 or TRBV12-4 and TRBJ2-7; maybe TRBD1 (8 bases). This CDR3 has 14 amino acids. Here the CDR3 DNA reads TGTGCCGGCAGTTGGGGGGGACAGGCGTACGAGCAGTACTTC. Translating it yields CAGSWGGQAYEQYF.

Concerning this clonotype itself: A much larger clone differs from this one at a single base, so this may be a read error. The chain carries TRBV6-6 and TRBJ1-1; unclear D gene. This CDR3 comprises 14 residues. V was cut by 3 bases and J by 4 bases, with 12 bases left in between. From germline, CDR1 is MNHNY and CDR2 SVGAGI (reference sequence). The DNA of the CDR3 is TGTGCCAGCAGTTATCGGGAGAGGAGCACTGAAGCTTTCTTT. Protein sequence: CASSYRERSTEAFF.

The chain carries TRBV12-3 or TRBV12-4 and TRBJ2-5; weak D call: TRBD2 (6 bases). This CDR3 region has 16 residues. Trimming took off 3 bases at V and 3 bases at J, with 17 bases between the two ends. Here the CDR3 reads CASSFFGRREEETQYF. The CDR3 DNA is TGTGCCAGCAGTTTTTTTGGGAGGAGGGAAGAAGAGACCCAGTACTTC.

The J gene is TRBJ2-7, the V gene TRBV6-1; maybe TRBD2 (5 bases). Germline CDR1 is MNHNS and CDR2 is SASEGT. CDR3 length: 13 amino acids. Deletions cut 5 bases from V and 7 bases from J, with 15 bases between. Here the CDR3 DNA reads TGTGCCAGCAGTTACCCATCGGGGAGTGAGCAGTACTTC. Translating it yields CASSYPSGSEQYF.

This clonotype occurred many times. The CDR3: CASSGDRDASTEAFF. For the CDR3, the DNA is TGCGCCAGCAGCGGGGACAGGGATGCTTCCACTGAAGCTTTCTTT. The gene calls are TRBV5-1 and TRBJ1-1; 9 bases are shared with TRBD1. The CDR3 loop spans 15 amino acids. Germline CDR1 SGHRS, CDR2 YFSETQ. J gave up 4 bases and V 4 bases, and 8 bases lay outside the gene matches.

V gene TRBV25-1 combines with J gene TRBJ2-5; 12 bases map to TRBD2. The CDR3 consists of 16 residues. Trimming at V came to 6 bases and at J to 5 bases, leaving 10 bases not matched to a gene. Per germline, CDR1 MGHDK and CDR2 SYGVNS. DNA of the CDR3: TGTGCCAGCAGCAGCCTGGGACTAGCGGGCAGGGAGACCCAGTACTTC. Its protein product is CASSSLGLAGRETQYF. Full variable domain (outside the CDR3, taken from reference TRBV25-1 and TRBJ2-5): EADIYQTPRYLVIGTGKKITLECSQTMGHDKMYWYQQDPGMELHLIHYSYGVNSTEKGDLSSESTVSRIRTEHFPLTLESARPSHTSQYLCASSSLGLAGRETQYFGPGTRLLVL.

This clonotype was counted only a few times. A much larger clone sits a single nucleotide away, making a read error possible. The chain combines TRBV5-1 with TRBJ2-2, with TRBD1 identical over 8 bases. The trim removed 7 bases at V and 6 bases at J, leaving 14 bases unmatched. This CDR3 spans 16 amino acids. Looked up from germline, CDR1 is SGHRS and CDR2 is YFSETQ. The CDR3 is CASRSYGQGVAGELFF. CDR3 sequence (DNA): TGCGCCAGCCGTAGTTATGGACAGGGCGTCGCCGGGGAGCTGTTTTTT.

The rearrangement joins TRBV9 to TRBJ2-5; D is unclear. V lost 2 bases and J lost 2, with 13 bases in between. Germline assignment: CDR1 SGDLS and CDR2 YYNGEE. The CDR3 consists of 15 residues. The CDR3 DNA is TGTGCCAGCAGCGTTGAGATAGCTTCGCAAGAGACCCAGTACTTC. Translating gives CASSVEIASQETQYF.

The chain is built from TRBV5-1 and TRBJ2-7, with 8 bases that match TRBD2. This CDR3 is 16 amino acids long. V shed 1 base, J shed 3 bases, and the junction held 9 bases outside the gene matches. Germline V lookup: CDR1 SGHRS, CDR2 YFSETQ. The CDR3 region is CASSLTGGDPIYEQYF. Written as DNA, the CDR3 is TGCGCCAGCAGCTTGACGGGAGGGGACCCGATCTACGAGCAGTACTTC. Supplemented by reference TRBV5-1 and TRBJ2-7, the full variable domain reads KAGVTQTPRYLIKTRGQQVTLSCSPISGHRSVSWYQQTPGQGLQFLFEYFSETQRNKGNFPGRFSGRQFSNSRSEMNVSTLELGDSALYLCASSLTGGDPIYEQYFGPGTRLTVT.

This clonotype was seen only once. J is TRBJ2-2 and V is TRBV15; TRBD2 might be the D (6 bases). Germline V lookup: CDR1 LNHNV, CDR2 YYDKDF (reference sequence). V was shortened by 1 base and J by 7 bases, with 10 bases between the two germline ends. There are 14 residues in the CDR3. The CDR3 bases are TGTGCCACCAGCAGAGGACTAGGGGACGGGGAGCTGTTTTTT. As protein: CATSRGLGDGELFF.